The 10 T cell receptor beta chains below were found in one sample sequenced in a study of OX40 agonist ivuxolimab in advanced cancers. Profiling relied on immunoSEQ multiplex PCR, and the TCRdb table lists in-frame clones only, not all of them. Among 40,000 or so clones listed, approximately 82% were seen once. Sequenced here: CD4+ or CD8+ T cells sorted from blood, sampled in a trial of the OX40 agonist ivuxolimab. The origin of the receptors is an adult with an advanced solid tumor such as melanoma, head and neck, liver or kidney cancer.

CDR3 coding DNA: TGTGCCAGCAGTAAGGGACTAGTTAGCTCCTACGAGCAGTACTTC. Encoded protein: CASSKGLVSSYEQYF. The chain has TRBV6-5 and TRBJ2-7, with 8 bases that match TRBD2. V was clipped by 5 bases and J by 0 bases; unmatched bases: 6. The CDR3 has 15 amino acids. CDR1 and CDR2 from the germline V gene are MNHEY and SVGAGI.

This rearrangement joins TRBV6-5 to TRBJ1-1; D may be TRBD1 (5 bases). The CDR3 is 14 amino acids. Between the trimmed V and J ends, which lost 2 bases and 11 bases, there was a span of 18 bases. The germline gives CDR1 MNHEY, CDR2 SVGAGI. The CDR3 DNA reads as TGTGCCAGCAGTTACCTCTTTTGGGGGGTCGAGGCTTTCTTT. Encoded protein: CASSYLFWGVEAFF.

CDR3 protein: CASTLRSTTYEQYF. The CDR3 DNA reads TGTGCCAGTACTCTGCGCTCCACCACCTACGAGCAGTACTTC. The chain combines TRBV6-1 with TRBJ2-7; no firm D call. This CDR3 comprises 14 residues. V was clipped by 9 bases and J by 2 bases, with 17 bases between them. Germline V CDR1 and CDR2: MNHNS, SASEGT.

This clone was counted a few times. This sequence joins TRBV6-1 and TRBJ2-1; 9 positions agree with TRBD1. The CDR3 covers 15 residues. Germline-derived CDR1 and CDR2 are MNHNS and SASEGT. J lost 6 bases, V lost 2 bases, and 5 bases had no gene match. The CDR3 loop reads CASSEWATGGNEQFF. The CDR3 DNA sequence: TGTGCCAGCAGTGAATGGGCGACAGGGGGCAATGAGCAGTTCTTC.

The chain employs TRBV7-8 and TRBJ1-5; D might be TRBD1 (6 bases). This CDR3 is 15 amino acids long. Per the germline V gene, CDR1 is SGHVS and CDR2 is FQNEAQ. Trimming cost V 2 bases and J 6 bases, with 14 bases left between them. The CDR3 spells CASSLLQGPSQPQHF. CDR3 bases: TGTGCCAGCAGCTTATTACAGGGCCCTAGTCAGCCCCAGCATTTT.

The chain carries TRBV2 and TRBJ2-7, with a tentative D call TRBD1 (6 bases). This CDR3 spans 15 amino acids. The V end lost 3 bases, the J end lost 3 bases, and 15 bases lay between the germline ends. The germline CDR1 and CDR2 sequences are SNHLY and FYNNEI. The CDR3 DNA reads TGTGCCAGCAGTGAGGGGCCGGGACAAATCTACGAGCAGTACTTC. This gives the protein CASSEGPGQIYEQYF.

This clone has more than one count but fewer than ten. The rearrangement uses TRBV5-5 and TRBJ1-1, with D unresolved. Trimming left V 4 bases short and J 3 bases short, with 7 bases between. Germline loops: CDR1 SGHKS, CDR2 YYEKEE (reference sequence). CDR3 length equals 12 residues. The CDR3 protein is CASSTPDTEAFF. In nucleotides, the CDR3 is TGTGCCAGCAGCACACCGGACACTGAAGCTTTCTTT.

The J gene is TRBJ1-5, the V gene TRBV19; D uncertain. In germline, CDR1 is LNHDA, CDR2 SQIVND (reference sequence). The V end lost 8 bases, the J end lost 6 bases, and 14 bases lay between the germline ends. This CDR3 contains 13 residues. The CDR3 sequence: CASDWEAGQPQHF. In DNA, the CDR3 is TGTGCCAGTGACTGGGAGGCGGGTCAGCCCCAGCATTTT.

The gene calls are TRBV4-3 and TRBJ2-1, with 7 bases identical to TRBD2. CDR1 LGHNA and CDR2 YSLEER come from the germline V gene. V shed 5 bases, J shed 5 bases, and the junction held 9 bases outside the gene matches. The CDR3 covers 15 residues. CDR3 protein: CASSSLVGGNNEQFF. CDR3 DNA: TGCGCCAGCAGCTCTTTGGTGGGGGGGAACAATGAGCAGTTCTTC.

V gene TRBV5-4 combines with J gene TRBJ2-1; D is unresolved. V lost 4 bases and J 6 bases, leaving 20 bases between the germline ends. Per the germline V gene, CDR1 is SGHNT and CDR2 is YYREEE (reference sequence). This CDR3 comprises 16 residues. DNA of the CDR3: TGTGCCAGCAGCCCGGTCCAAGTGCTACCCTCCAATGAGCAGTTCTTC. Encoded protein: CASSPVQVLPSNEQFF.